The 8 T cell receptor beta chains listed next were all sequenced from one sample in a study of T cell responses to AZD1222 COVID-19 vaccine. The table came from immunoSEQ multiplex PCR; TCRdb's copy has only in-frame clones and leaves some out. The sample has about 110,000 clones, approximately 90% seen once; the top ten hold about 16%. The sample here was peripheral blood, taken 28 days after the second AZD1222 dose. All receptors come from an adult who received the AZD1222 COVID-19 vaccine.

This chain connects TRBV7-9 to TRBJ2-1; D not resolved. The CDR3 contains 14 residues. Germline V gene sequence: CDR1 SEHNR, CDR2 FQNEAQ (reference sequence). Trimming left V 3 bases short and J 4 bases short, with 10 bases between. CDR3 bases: TGTGCCAGCAGCTTCCCTGGACGGTACAATGAGCAGTTCTTC. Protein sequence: CASSFPGRYNEQFF.

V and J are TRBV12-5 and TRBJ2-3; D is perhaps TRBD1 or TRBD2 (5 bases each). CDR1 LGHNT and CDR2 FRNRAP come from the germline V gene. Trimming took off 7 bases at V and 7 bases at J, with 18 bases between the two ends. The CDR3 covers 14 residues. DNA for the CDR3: TGTGCTAGTGCCTACGGGACCTTAAGTAATACGCAGTATTTT. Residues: CASAYGTLSNTQYF.

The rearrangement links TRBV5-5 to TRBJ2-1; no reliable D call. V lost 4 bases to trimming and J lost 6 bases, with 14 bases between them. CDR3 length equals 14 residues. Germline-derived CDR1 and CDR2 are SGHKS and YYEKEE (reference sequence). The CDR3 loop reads CASSPRFGFNEQFF. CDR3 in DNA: TGTGCCAGCAGCCCACGATTCGGGTTCAATGAGCAGTTCTTC.

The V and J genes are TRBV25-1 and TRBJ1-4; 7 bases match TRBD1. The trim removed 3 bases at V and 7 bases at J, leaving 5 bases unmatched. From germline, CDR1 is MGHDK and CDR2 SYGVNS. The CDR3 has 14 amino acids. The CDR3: CASSETGNGEKLFF. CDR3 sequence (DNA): TGTGCCAGCAGTGAGACAGGGAACGGTGAAAAACTGTTTTTT.

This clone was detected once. CDR3 loop: CASSLDVRREQYF. CDR3 DNA: TGTGCCAGCAGCTTAGATGTCCGGCGGGAGCAGTACTTC. V usage is TRBV11-2 and J usage is TRBJ2-7; no clear D gene. The CDR3 is 13 amino acids. Germline V gene lookup returns CDR1 SGHAT and CDR2 FQNNGV. Deletions cut 0 bases from V and 7 bases from J, with 10 bases between.

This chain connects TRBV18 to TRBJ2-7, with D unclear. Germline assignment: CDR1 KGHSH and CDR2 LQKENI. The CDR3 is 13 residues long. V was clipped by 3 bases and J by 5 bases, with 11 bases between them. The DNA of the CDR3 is TGTGCCAGCTCACCGCAGGCGGCGGACGAGCAGTACTTC. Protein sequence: CASSPQAADEQYF.

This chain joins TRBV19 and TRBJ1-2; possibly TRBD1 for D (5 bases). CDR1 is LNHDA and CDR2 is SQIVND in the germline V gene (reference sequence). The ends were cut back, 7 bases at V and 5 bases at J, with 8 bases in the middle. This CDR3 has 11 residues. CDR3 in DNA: TGTGCCAGTAACAGGAATTATGGCTACACCTTC. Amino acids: CASNRNYGYTF.

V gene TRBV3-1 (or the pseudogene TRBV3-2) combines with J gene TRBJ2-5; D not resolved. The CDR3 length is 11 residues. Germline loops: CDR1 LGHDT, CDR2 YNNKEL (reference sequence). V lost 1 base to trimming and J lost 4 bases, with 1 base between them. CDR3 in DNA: TGTGCCAGCAGCCAAGGAGAGACCCAGTACTTC. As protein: CASSQGETQYF.